This record concerns one TCR beta chain sequence. The antigen this receptor binds is unknown. Base quality data are lacking; no much larger clone is found one base away. The data stem from a study of cytomegalovirus exposure and HLA in healthy donors listed by TCRdb under 2017. With respect to the entire study: In an earlier analysis of 587 of the donors, 250 to 350 Gb of sequence data and 90 million to 130 million unique TCR beta sequences from 150 million to 200 million T cells were reported. An early release that covered several hundred HLA-typed donors contained approximately 300 gigabases of sequencing data and around 80 million unique TCR sequences. Of the roughly 390 genotyped donors, 70% to 90% were placed in the genetic ancestry cluster associated with self-reported Caucasian donors. The study aimed to test whether cataloging public T cell receptors could reveal signatures of past pathogen exposure. Using immunosequencing, the study profiled T cell repertoires from fewer than 700 subjects and related those repertoires to cytomegalovirus serostatus. Along with the approximately 700-subject first cohort, a separate validation cohort of some 130 different subjects was used. To predict cytomegalovirus infection status, the study combined high-throughput TCR immunosequencing, statistical association of individual TCRs with disease status, and machine learning. In a later analysis, previously published TCR beta repertoires from about 670 donors were re-analyzed and high-resolution HLA genotyping was added so that TCR occurrence patterns could be studied. Rather than drawing on any new phenotypic data, the later analysis identified candidate immune exposures from TCR beta sequences and the way those sequences occurred across donors. To decide whether each TCR beta V gene segment behaved as functional or pseudogenic, an earlier analysis of over 500 of the donors relied on high-throughput TCR beta sequencing. Alongside the repertoire data, information on donor age, sex, ethnicity and CMV serostatus was compiled. Genome-wide SNP genotypes for about 55% of the 666 donors were used in a later genetic analysis, which treated that subset as a discovery cohort. All discovery cohort repertoires had been generated using a single sequencing platform. Class I and class II HLA loci were covered by the typing at four-digit resolution. The number of donors typed differed by locus, with roughly 620-630 for A, B, C, DRB1 and DQB1, 522 for DQA1, 600 to 610 for DPA1, and under 490 for DPB1. Several DR-DQ haplotypes were treated as single units for association and clustering because of strong linkage in the cohort. Among a few hundred genotyped donors of the cohort, an average of approximately 240,000 unique TCR beta nucleotide sequences were sequenced per donor, about a sixth of them non-productive. Results and caveats for the whole study, not just this receptor: In the study, 164 TCR beta chains were listed as associated with cytomegalovirus. In a later analysis, HLA-associated TCR beta chains were found to be more clonally expanded and to have lower generation probabilities than equally common non-associated chains. In a later analysis, several top co-occurrence clusters were reported to appear linked to parvovirus B19, influenza, CMV and Epstein-Barr virus. Broadly in line with IMGT annotations, most TCR beta V segments showed up in productive rearrangements about 90% or about 30% of the time in an earlier analysis of some 590 of the donors. Because the 87-base-pair reads could not distinguish some IMGT-functional V segments, including TRBV6-2 and TRBV6-3, those segments were excluded. In a later analysis, most CMV-associated TCR beta chains were found to appear HLA-restricted, with HLA associations seemingly driven largely by CMV exposure. Because counts were too low, around 17 rarely observed V segments, including chromosome 9 orphons, were left out of the earlier analysis of 500 to 750 of the donors. A later analysis found that TCR association rates varied across HLA loci, with DRB1 alleles showing the most associated TCRs and HLA-C alleles the fewest. A later analysis associated approximately 17,000 TCR beta sequences with specific HLA alleles at a false discovery rate of 0.05. According to a later genetic analysis, donors in an Asian-associated ancestry cluster had fewer N-insertions in productive TCRs than the approximately 630-donor mean. Because some donors lacked HLA typing at each locus, the association tests relied only on the typed subset. The authors suggested that the approach could potentially be generalized to other disease states and immunological phenotypes. This cohort had only TCR beta chains sequenced, and the lack of alpha or paired-chain data limited which features could be detected. Immune exposure information for the cohort was limited to CMV serostatus. A further reported finding was that TCR beta sequences accurately predicted the HLA-A and HLA-B alleles for most subjects in the first cohort. While some public TCRs were present in many individuals, most TCR sequences turned up only very rarely across donors. Linkage disequilibrium might explain the correlated functional status among segregating V segments, but an unknown experimental factor could not be ruled out. A few of the identified cytomegalovirus-associated TCR beta chains were confirmed in vitro to be specific for cytomegalovirus antigens. When HLA alleles, especially DR and DQ, strongly co-occurred, TCR associations were difficult to assign to individual alleles. The presence/absence analyses assumed that sequencing depth was roughly uniform across donors, and that assumption may not be true. The sequencing pipeline was judged likely to have produced a cluster of highly shared sequence variants as a technical artifact. In both the original and validation cohorts, the classifier was reported to diagnose cytomegalovirus status with high specificity and sensitivity. A later genetic analysis associated a missense DCLRE1C variant with V-gene and J-gene trimming of TCR beta chains, and an independent cohort replicated the association.

The library was prepared using the immunoSEQ multiplex PCR assay. For the multiplex PCR, a mixture combining 60 forward primers for TCR Vbeta segments and 13 reverse primers for TCR Jbeta segments was used. Amplification of the CDR3 region of rearranged TCR beta genes was performed with a multiplex PCR assay on genomic DNA. On the Illumina HiSeq System, the amplified TCR beta libraries were sequenced as 87-base-pair reads. From the authors' description of their analysis: A later analysis counted about 80 million unique TCR beta chains across the 550 to 700 repertoires, and some 12 million of these chains were shared by at least two donors. A nearest-neighbor algorithm error-corrected the raw reads and collapsed the reads into unique sequences, merging closely related sequences to remove PCR and sequencing errors. Alignment of CDR3 sequences to IMGT reference sequences was used to assign V, D and J gene segments. Each retained sequence needed at least a six-nucleotide match to both a V gene segment and a J gene segment. Rearrangements were classified as productive when the CDR3 lacked stop codons and remained in frame with V and J, and all other rearrangements were classified as non-productive. CDR3 was defined by IMGT convention, running from the second conserved V-encoded cysteine to the conserved J-encoded phenylalanine. In an earlier analysis of around 540 of the donors, sequences lacking an unambiguous match to a single V gene segment were excluded. In an earlier analysis of approximately 500 of the donors, a V segment was called functional when productive rearrangements were above 56.7%, and segregating when the standard deviation between donors exceeded 5%. To diagnose cytomegalovirus status from the catalog of TCR beta chain sequences, a statistical classification framework was built. In a later analysis, TCR nucleotide sequences were compared against IMGT/GENE-DB human TR gene sequences so that V and J genes could be assigned. A later analysis assigned CDR3 sequences and most-parsimonious VDJ recombination scenarios with the TCRdist pipeline. A later analysis defined each TCR beta chain by its CDR3 amino acid sequence plus V-gene family, and excluded reads lacking a unique V-gene family. A later analysis removed 550 to 700 highly shared, low-generation-probability nucleotide sequences to deal with suspected cross-contamination and a sequencing artifact. In a later analysis, a clonal expansion index was calculated for each public chain from normalized within-repertoire ranks of inferred template counts. In a later analysis, generation probabilities were computed using a VDJ recombination model fitted to out-of-frame rearrangements, and the results were checked against IGoR. In a later analysis, TCR-TCR, TCR-HLA and TCR-CMV co-occurrence was scored with hypergeometric tests, and a repertoire-size bias correction was applied to TCR pairs. A later analysis estimated false discovery rates by permuting HLA or CMV assignments 20 times. A later analysis grouped co-occurring TCRs with DBSCAN, adding TCRdist sequence similarity when clustering within HLA-allele-positive subsets. Repertoires with fewer than 30,000 or more than 120,000 public chains were left out of co-occurrence clustering, as were five repertoires with anomalous nucleotide sharing. The table comes from immuneACCESS by way of TCRdb, which keeps in-frame sequences with V and J called. Part of the clones is missing from these tables; in studies checked, under half for an unresolved V gene and the rest for unknown reasons. The V and J calls and clone size come from that table; D and trimming were worked out from the DNA. This sample comprises fewer than 110,000 clones, approximately 85% of them detected only once. The top ten clonotypes cover 3% to 4% of the sample.

The cohort comprised several hundred healthy bone marrow donors. All cohort members were sampled while nominally healthy, although unrecorded immune exposures were likely present. The donor was CMV seronegative and belonged to the group of 350 to 400 seronegative cohort members. A peripheral blood sample was provided by each donor, and peripheral blood mononuclear cells were used for TCR beta sequencing. The Qiagen DNeasy Blood Extraction Kit was used to extract genomic DNA from the blood cell samples. The cysteine opens and the phenylalanine closes a CDR3 of 13 amino acids. Only the CDR3 part of the read is kept: 39 bases, read in frame from the first base. CDR1 and CDR2, looked up from the germline V gene, are SQVTM and ANQGSEA. V gives up 4 bases and J gives up 4 bases, and the segment between their germline ends measures 13 bases.

This chain is built from TRBV29-1 and TRBJ1-1; D gene: possibly TRBD1, on 6 matching bases. This sequence was found in a man younger than 45 in good health and CMV-seronegative. Input material: PBMCs. This receptor has the CDR3 CSVARGVVTEAFF. The DNA sequence is given as TGCAGCGTTGCCAGGGGCGTCGTCACTGAAGCTTTCTTT.